This entry features one T cell receptor beta chain sequence. The antigen remains unidentified. The data derive from a study of blood T cells in healthy people across ages. Trimming stripped 1 base from V and 7 bases from J, with 12 bases between. Germline CDR1 is SGHTA and CDR2 is FQGNSA. CDR3 length: 14 residues. A sample-barcoded 5' primer and a J-beta primer mix were used in a second PCR of roughly 6 to 12 cycles. TCRdb recomputed calls from the 5' RACE reads with MiXCR, one row per CDR3 protein. Among about 580,000 distinct CDR3 sequences listed, under 55% were seen once. Study conclusions and caveats: It was found that TCR beta diversity correlated strongly with the percentage of naive T cells.

Donors gave about 9.3 milliliters of peripheral blood apiece. This sequence joins TRBV7-2 and TRBJ2-3; D remains ambiguous. This TCR derives from an elderly man in good health. What was sequenced was blood. CDR3 loop: CASSLVPESHTQYF. The CDR3 bases are TGTGCCAGCAGCTTAGTTCCAGAGAGTCATACGCAGTATTTT.